This T cell receptor (beta chain) was sequenced in a study of response to subunit inactivated influenza vaccine. From the RT-PCR reads, TCRdb called clonotypes with MiXCR, one entry per CDR3 protein. Of 300,000 to 350,000 distinct CDR3 sequences listed, approximately 23% were seen once; the top ten hold 10%. Germline V CDR1 and CDR2: SGHRS, YFSETQ. The CDR3 covers 15 residues. Trimming pared 0 bases from V and 5 bases from J, leaving 12 bases between. This clonotype has a count of ten or more. The gene calls are TRBV5-1 and TRBJ1-5; the D gene is possibly TRBD1 (6 bases). The sequences come from PBMCs from blood, collected about 20 months after vaccination. This TCR was sampled from a man aged 50-75 years who received an inactivated influenza vaccine. As DNA, the CDR3 is TGCGCCAGCAGCTTGGAGGGGCAGGGGCATCAGCCCCAGCATTTT. It is translated as CASSLEGQGHQPQHF. The full variable domain, in which reference TRBV5-1 and TRBJ1-5 provide the parts outside the CDR3, is KAGVTQTPRYLIKTRGQQVTLSCSPISGHRSVSWYQQTPGQGLQFLFEYFSETQRNKGNFPGRFSGRQFSNSRSEMNVSTLELGDSALYLCASSLEGQGHQPQHFGDGTRLSIL.